This TCR beta chain came from a study of CD8 T cells in ankylosing spondylitis. Study results and caveats: Disease-linked clones were CD8+ and relatively rare in peripheral blood. Within ankylosing spondylitis blood, a TCR beta motif made up of several highly homologous variants appeared to be characteristic.

In TCRdb, the 5' RACE reads were re-called with MiXCR into one record per CDR3 protein. The sample has about 100,000 distinct CDR3 sequences; about 24% are singletons. This clonotype came up a few times. Its antigen is not identified. The CDR3 is made up of 13 amino acids. Germline-derived CDR1 and CDR2 are SGHVS and FNYEAQ. With 3 bases removed from V and 5 bases from J, the gap between germline ends came to 10 bases. Sequencing was carried out using synovial fluid, either unsorted or a sorted T cell fraction (not recorded which). This receptor was taken from a male donor with ankylosing spondylitis. J is TRBJ1-1 and V is TRBV7-6; D is unclear. The CDR3 nucleotides are TGTGCCAGCAGCTTTCGACACATGACTGAAGCTTTCTTT. Amino acids: CASSFRHMTEAFF.